This TCR beta chain was retrieved from a study of T cell responses to AZD1222 COVID-19 vaccine. Whole-study results and caveats: White British donors predominated, females outnumbered males, and clonal diversity was possibly underestimated. There were vaccine-associated CD4 TCRs across spike, dominant at 160-218 and 743-854. Following two doses of AZD1222, Spike-specific TCR breadth and depth rose.

Libraries were prepared by immunoSEQ multiplex PCR; TCRdb keeps only in-frame clonotypes and omits some of them. Counted here are about 130,000 clones, 80% to 95% occurring once; the ten biggest clones make up about 2.1%. The CDR3 loop spans 14 amino acids. V was cut by 3 bases and J by 1 base, with 10 bases left in between. Germline CDR1 and CDR2: SQVTM and ANQGSEA. A remark on this clone: Its antigen remains unknown.

The sequence came from an adult who received the AZD1222 COVID-19 vaccine. The chain carries TRBV29-1 and TRBJ1-5; D remains unclear. Sequencing used peripheral blood, obtained 28 days after the second AZD1222 dose. The CDR3 region has the DNA TGCAGCGTTGAGTGTGGTAGGAGCAATCAGCCCCAGCATTTT. It specifies CSVECGRSNQPQHF. Combining the CDR3 with reference TRBV29-1 and TRBJ1-5 gives the whole variable domain SAVISQKPSRDICQRGTSLTIQCQVDSQVTMMFWYRQQPGQSLTLIATANQGSEATYESGFVIDKFPISRPNLTFSTLTVSNMSPEDSSIYLCSVECGRSNQPQHFGDGTRLSIL.